This TCR beta chain appears in the sequencing data of a study of T-cell memory formation after mild COVID-19. Study-wide results and limits: Contracting clones localized mainly to CM and EM when CD4+ and mainly to EMRA when CD8+. Day 15 to 85 contracting clones showed balanced CD4/CD8; day 15 to 37 expanders favored CD4+. Detection of some responders pre-infection suggested pre-existing cross-reactive memory T cells participated.

V lost 6 bases and J lost 6, with 21 bases in between. The CDR3 length is 15 residues. Germline values: CDR1 MNHEY, CDR2 SVGAGI. This clonotype was counted only a few times. The antigen is not known. Amplification by 5'RACE using constant-segment primers produced TCR alpha and TCR beta cDNA libraries that carried sample barcodes and UMIs. TCRdb reprocessed the 5' RACE reads with MiXCR, giving one entry per CDR3 protein. The sample lists 350,000 to 500,000 distinct CDR3 sequences, 20% to 30% occurring once. The sequencing sample was made of PBMCs or a T cell subset sorted from them (not recorded which). This TCR derives from an adult woman who had mild COVID-19 (a few samples of this study predate the infection). Cell type and time point are not known. The chain uses TRBV6-5 and TRBJ2-7; maybe TRBD1 (6 bases). CDR3 DNA: TGTGCCAGCAGCATGACAGGTTTGGGATTCGCCGAGCAGTACTTC. This codes for CASSMTGLGFAEQYF.